This entry concerns a single TCR beta chain. Its target antigen remains unknown. Base-call qualities are not available, and no considerably larger clone is one nucleotide away. Trimmed from V: 0 bases; trimmed from J: 2 bases; junction bases lacking a gene match: 3. Per the germline V gene, SGHRS is the CDR1 and YFSETQ is the CDR2. The CDR3 holds 16 amino acids from the cysteine to the phenylalanine. Of the read, only the CDR3 DNA is kept; its 48 bases are in frame from base 1. This entry is derived from a study of immune reconstitution after stem cell transplant in scleroderma listed by TCRdb under 2017. Library prep was done by RT-PCR. Data came from an Illumina MiSeq. TCRdb redid the processing of the public reads, applying fastp at Q25 and MiXCR, and retained in-frame beta chains. For every CDR3 protein sequence, its rows merge into one entry that carries the most common genes and DNA. The sample has approximately 5,000 distinct CDR3 sequences on record, less than 8.5% of them singletons. The leading ten clones occupy under 5.5% of the sample.

The chain is encoded by TRBV5-1 joined to TRBJ2-1; TRBD2 fits 9 bases in the junction. The sample here was taken before or after autologous hematopoietic stem cell transplantation (not recorded which). The clonotype comes from a male donor with systemic sclerosis. The CDR3 amino acid sequence is: CASSLAAGGPYNEQFF. The DNA sequence is given as TGCGCCAGCAGCTTGGCCGCGGGGGGGCCCTACAATGAGCAGTTCTTC.